This T cell receptor beta chain emerged from a study of shared clonotypes between healthy human individuals. Assay used: immunoSEQ multiplex PCR; TCRdb lists only in-frame clones, some missing. The sample includes under 850,000 clones, roughly 72% seen only once; the top ten take approximately 1.7%. Overall study results and limits: With a handful of donors compared, 4.5% to 6.5% of naive CD4 clonotypes were shared.

The V gene lost 2 bases and the J gene lost 5 bases, with 10 bases spanning the gap. Germline V gives CDR1 KGHSH, CDR2 LQKENI. The CDR3 runs 13 residues. About this clone: Its specificity is not known.

The chain couples TRBV18 to TRBJ2-7; perhaps TRBD2 as D (5 bases). Sequenced: memory CD4+ T cells sorted from blood. Regarding subset: CD45RA-negative fraction. This receptor was taken from a woman aged 25 to 39 in good health. The CDR3 is CASSPSTRNEQYF. CDR3 DNA: TGTGCCAGCTCACCATCAACTAGGAACGAGCAGTACTTC.